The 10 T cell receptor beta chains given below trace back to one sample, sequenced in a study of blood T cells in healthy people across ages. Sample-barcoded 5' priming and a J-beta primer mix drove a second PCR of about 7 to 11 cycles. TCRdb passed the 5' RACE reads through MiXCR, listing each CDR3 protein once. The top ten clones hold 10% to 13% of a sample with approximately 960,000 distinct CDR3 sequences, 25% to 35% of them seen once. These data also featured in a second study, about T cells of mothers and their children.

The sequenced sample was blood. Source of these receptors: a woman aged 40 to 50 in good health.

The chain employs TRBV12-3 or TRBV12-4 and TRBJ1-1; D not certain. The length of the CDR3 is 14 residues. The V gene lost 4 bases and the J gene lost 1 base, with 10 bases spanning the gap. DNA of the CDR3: TGTGCCAGCAGTTCCGGGATGGGGAACACTGAAGCTTTCTTT. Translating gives CASSSGMGNTEAFF.

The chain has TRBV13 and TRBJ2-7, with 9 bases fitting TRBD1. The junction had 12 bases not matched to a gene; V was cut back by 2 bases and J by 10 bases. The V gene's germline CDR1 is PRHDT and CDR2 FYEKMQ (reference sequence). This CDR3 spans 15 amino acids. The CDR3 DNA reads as TGTGCCAGCAGCTTATCGGGACAGGGTTTCTCTCCTCAGTACTTC. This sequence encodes CASSLSGQGFSPQYF.

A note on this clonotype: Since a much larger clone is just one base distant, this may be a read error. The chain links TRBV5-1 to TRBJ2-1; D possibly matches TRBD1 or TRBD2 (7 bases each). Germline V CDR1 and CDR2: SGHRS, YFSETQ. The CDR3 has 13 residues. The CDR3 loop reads CASSSRGGNEQCF. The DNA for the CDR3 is TGCGCCAGCAGCTCCAGGGGGGGGAATGAGCAGTGCTTC. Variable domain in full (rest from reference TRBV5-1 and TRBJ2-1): KAGVTQTPRYLIKTRGQQVTLSCSPISGHRSVSWYQQTPGQGLQFLFEYFSETQRNKGNFPGRFSGRQFSNSRSEMNVSTLELGDSALYLCASSSRGGNEQCFGPGTRLTVL.

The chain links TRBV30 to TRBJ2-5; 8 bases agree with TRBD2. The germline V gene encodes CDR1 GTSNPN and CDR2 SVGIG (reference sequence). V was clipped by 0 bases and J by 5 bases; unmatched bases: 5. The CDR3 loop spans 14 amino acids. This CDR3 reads CAWSVGLAGETQYF. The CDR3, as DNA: TGTGCCTGGAGTGTCGGTCTAGCGGGTGAGACCCAGTACTTC.

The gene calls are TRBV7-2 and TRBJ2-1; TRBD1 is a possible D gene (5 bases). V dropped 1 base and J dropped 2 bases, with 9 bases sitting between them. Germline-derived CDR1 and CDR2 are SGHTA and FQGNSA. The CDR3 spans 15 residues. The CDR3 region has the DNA TGTGCCAGCAGCTTAGACTGGGGCGCCTACAATGAGCAGTTCTTC. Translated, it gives CASSLDWGAYNEQFF. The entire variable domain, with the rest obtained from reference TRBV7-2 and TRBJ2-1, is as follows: GAGVSQSPSNKVTEKGKDVELRCDPISGHTALYWYRQSLGQGLEFLIYFQGNSAPDKSGLPSDRFSAERTGGSVSTLTIQRTQQEDSAVYLCASSLDWGAYNEQFFGPGTRLTVL.

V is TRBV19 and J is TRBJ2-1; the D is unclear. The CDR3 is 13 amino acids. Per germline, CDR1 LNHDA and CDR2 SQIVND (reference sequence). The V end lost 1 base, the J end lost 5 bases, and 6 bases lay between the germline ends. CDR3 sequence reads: CASSIGGDNEQFF. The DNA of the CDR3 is TGTGCCAGTAGTATAGGAGGAGACAATGAGCAGTTCTTC.

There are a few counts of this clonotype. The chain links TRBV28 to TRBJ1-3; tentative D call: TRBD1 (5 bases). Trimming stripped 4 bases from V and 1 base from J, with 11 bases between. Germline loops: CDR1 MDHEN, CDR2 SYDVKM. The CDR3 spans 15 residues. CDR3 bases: TGTGCCAGCAGTTCAGGGTCTTCATCTGGAAACACCATATATTTT. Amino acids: CASSSGSSSGNTIYF. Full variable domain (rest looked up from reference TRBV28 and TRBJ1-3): DVKVTQSSRYLVKRTGEKVFLECVQDMDHENMFWYRQDPGLGLRLIYFSYDVKMKEKGDIPEGYSVSREKKERFSLILESASTNQTSMYLCASSSGSSSGNTIYFGEGSWLTVV.

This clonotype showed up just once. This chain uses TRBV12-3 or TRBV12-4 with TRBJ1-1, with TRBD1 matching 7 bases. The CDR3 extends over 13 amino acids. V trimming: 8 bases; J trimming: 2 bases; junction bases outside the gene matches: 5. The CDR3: CASGGQVNTEAFF. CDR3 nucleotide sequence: TGTGCCAGCGGCGGACAGGTTAACACTGAAGCTTTCTTT.

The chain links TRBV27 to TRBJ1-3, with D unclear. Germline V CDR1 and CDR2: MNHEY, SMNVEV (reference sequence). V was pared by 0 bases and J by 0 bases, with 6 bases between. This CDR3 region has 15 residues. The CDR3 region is CASSLSASSGNTIYF. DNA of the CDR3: TGTGCCAGCAGTTTATCGGCGAGCTCTGGAAACACCATATATTTT.

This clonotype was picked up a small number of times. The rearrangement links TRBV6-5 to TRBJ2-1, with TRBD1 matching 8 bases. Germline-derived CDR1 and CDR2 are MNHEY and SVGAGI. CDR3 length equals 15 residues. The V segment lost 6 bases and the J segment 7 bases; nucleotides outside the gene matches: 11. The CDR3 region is CASSYRTGLENEQFF. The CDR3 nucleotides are TGTGCCAGCAGCTACCGGACAGGGTTGGAAAATGAGCAGTTCTTC.